This T cell receptor (beta chain) was captured in a study of blood T cell repertoires in COVID-19. This clone was counted once. Assay used: immunoSEQ multiplex PCR; TCRdb lists only in-frame clones, some missing. The sample has under 200,000 clones, 80% to 85% seen once. This TCR came from a human donor with acute or convalescent COVID-19. The donor label of this sample is uncertain. Sequencing was carried out using peripheral blood.

CDR3 sequence (DNA): TGTGCCAGCAGCGATCTGGGGGGTTGGCTCATGAACACTGAAGCTTTCTTT. It codes for CASSDLGGWLMNTEAFF. The chain is built from TRBV2 and TRBJ1-1, with a possible D match to TRBD1 (5 bases). Deletions cut 6 bases from V and 0 bases from J, with 20 bases between. Germline V gene lookup returns CDR1 SNHLY and CDR2 FYNNEI. This CDR3 contains 17 residues.